Listed below are T cell receptor beta chains from one sample, sequenced in a study of beta chain features in type 1 diabetes. Using immunoSEQ multiplex PCR, the repertoire was profiled, and TCRdb retains in-frame clones only, with some absent. The sample yields about 700,000 clones, 13% seen once. Specimen: naive CD4+ T cells from blood. All receptors come from a man between 18 and 29 years old with type 1 diabetes. The CDR3 runs from the conserved cysteine through the conserved F or W. The D gene is left open where the match is weak. Clone size is stated in some rows and not others, as once, few, many or a class when expanded.

>-|TRBV2|TRBJ2-1|14|-
TGTGCCAGCAGTACCCAGGGCGGGGCACCCGAGCAGTTCTTC
CASSTQGGAPEQFF
>-|TRBV28|TRBJ1-5|12|few
TGTGCCAGCAGTTTCGATTATCAGCCCCAGCATTTT
CASSFDYQPQHF
>-|TRBV11-2|TRBJ2-3|14|few
TGTGCCAGCACCTGGGGTGCTAGCACAGATACGCAGTATTTT
CASTWGASTDTQYF
>-|TRBV19|TRBJ1-2|13|-
TGTGCCAGTAGTATCGACGGGAGATATGGCTACACCTTC
CASSIDGRYGYTF
>TRBD2|TRBV4-1|TRBJ2-1|15|few
TGCGCCAGCAGCCAAGGACTAGCGGGGGCAAATGAGCAGTTCTTC
CASSQGLAGANEQFF
>-|TRBV21-1|TRBJ1-4|16|few
TGTGCCAGCAGCAAAGCGGGGTCTGGGGCTAATGAAAAACTGTTTTTT
CASSKAGSGANEKLFF
>TRBD1|TRBV5-4|TRBJ2-1|15|few
TGTGCCAGCAGCGGAAAGGGACAGGGGGCCAATGAGCAGTTCTTC
CASSGKGQGANEQFF
>-|TRBV19|TRBJ2-7|13|-
TGTGCCAGTAGTAACCAGTTCCACTACGAGCAGTACTTC
CASSNQFHYEQYF
>-|TRBV15|TRBJ2-3|16|few
TGTGCCACCAGCAGAGACGGACAGTCAAGCACAGATACGCAGTATTTT
CATSRDGQSSTDTQYF
>TRBD1|TRBV12-5|TRBJ2-3|15|-
TGTGCTAGTGCCCCGGGACAGGGGGCGGAAGATACGCAGTATTTT
CASAPGQGAEDTQYF
>-|TRBV21-1|TRBJ1-4|13|few
TGTGCCAGCAGCGGCCGCGATAATGAAAAACTGTTTTTT
CASSGRDNEKLFF
>TRBD1|TRBV19|TRBJ1-2|14|-
TGTGCCACTCTCCCTCCGGGGACAGTCTATGGCTACACCTTC
CATLPPGTVYGYTF
>-|TRBV5-4|TRBJ1-6|17|-
TGTGCCAGCGGTTACGGGACGGCAAGCTCCTATAATTCACCCCTCCACTTT
CASGYGTASSYNSPLHF
>-|TRBV27|TRBJ1-2|13|few
TGTGCCAGCAGTTTTACGAGCTTCTATGGCTACACCTTC
CASSFTSFYGYTF
>TRBD2|TRBV11-2|TRBJ2-3|18|few
TGTGCCAGCAGCTGGACCCTGGCGAGCGGGGGGGCCACAGATACGCAGTATTTT
CASSWTLASGGATDTQYF
>-|TRBV10-3|TRBJ1-2|14|-
TGTGCCACGAGGGAGAATGGGGTCGGGGATGGCTACACCTTC
CATRENGVGDGYTF
>-|TRBV7-2|TRBJ1-5|14|-
TGTGCCAGCAGCCCCTGGGAGGGTGGGCAGCCCCAGCATTTT
CASSPWEGGQPQHF
>-|TRBV25-1|TRBJ2-2|13|few
TGTGCCACCTCGGGGGTGGGCACCGGGGAGCTGTTTTTT
CATSGVGTGELFF
>TRBD1|TRBV6-4|TRBJ2-6|15|-
TGTGCCAGCAGCCCACAGGGGGCGGGGGCCAACGTCCTGACTTTC
CASSPQGAGANVLTF
>TRBD1|TRBV25-1|TRBJ1-2|16|-
TGTGCCAGCAGAGACAGGGAGGGAGATACTAACTATGGCTACACCTTC
CASRDREGDTNYGYTF
>-|TRBV30|TRBJ1-1|14|few
TGTGCCTGGAGCGGCGGGGGTTCTAGGGCTGAAGCTTTCTTT
CAWSGGGSRAEAFF
>-|TRBV5-6|TRBJ2-5|15|-
TGTGCCAGCAGCCATACGACAGAGATATTCTTGACCCAGTACTTC
CASSHTTEIFLTQYF
>-|TRBV4-1|TRBJ1-5|13|few
TGCGCCAGCAGCCAAGAGGTAACTCAGCCCCAGCATTTT
CASSQEVTQPQHF
>TRBD1|TRBV18|TRBJ1-1|15|-
TGTGCCAGCTCACCTAAGGGGACAGTGAACACTGAAGCTTTCTTT
CASSPKGTVNTEAFF
>-|TRBV7-9|TRBJ2-3|11|few
TGTGCCAGCAGCTTTGGCGATACGCAGTATTTT
CASSFGDTQYF
>-|TRBV7-9|TRBJ2-5|14|few
TGTGCCAGCAGCTTATCTCCGGACACAGAGACCCAGTACTTC
CASSLSPDTETQYF
>-|TRBV5-6|TRBJ2-1|15|-
TGTGCCAGCAGCCAGGTCCAACTACGGGACAATGAGCAGTTCTTC
CASSQVQLRDNEQFF
>-|TRBV5-6|TRBJ1-2|11|few
TGTGCCAGCAGCTTGGTCTATGGCTACACCTTC
CASSLVYGYTF
>TRBD2|TRBV15|TRBJ2-3|14|-
TGTGCCACCCTAGCTAGCGGGGGGACAGATACGCAGTATTTT
CATLASGGTDTQYF
>-|TRBV30|TRBJ2-5|12|few
TGTGCCTTATCACTGGATCGGGAGACCCAGTACTTC
CALSLDRETQYF
>-|TRBV30|TRBJ2-5|12|few
TGTGCCATGGGGCTAGCTGGGGAGACCCAGTACTTC
CAMGLAGETQYF
>-|TRBV10-3|TRBJ2-1|11|few
TGTGCCATCATGGGCTACAATGAGCAGTTCTTC
CAIMGYNEQFF
>-|TRBV7-9|TRBJ1-5|14|-
TGTGCCAGCAGCCTACAAGGGCCCTCGGAGCCCCAGCATTTT
CASSLQGPSEPQHF
>-|TRBV30|TRBJ2-2|13|few
TGTGCCTGGAGTGTTACCCGAGGCGGGGAGCTGTTTTTT
CAWSVTRGGELFF
>TRBD2|TRBV5-1|TRBJ2-3|14|-
TGCGCCAGCAGCTTTGGACTAGAAGGTGATACGCAGTATTTT
CASSFGLEGDTQYF
>-|TRBV5-1|TRBJ1-1|15|-
TGCGCCAGCAGCTTGGAACGTCCGGGGGACACTGAAGCTTTCTTT
CASSLERPGDTEAFF
>-|TRBV4-1|TRBJ2-2|16|few
TGCGCCAGCAGCCAAGAAAGACCGACCGTTACCGGGGAGCTGTTTTTT
CASSQERPTVTGELFF
>TRBD1|TRBV11-2|TRBJ2-5|16|few
TGTGCCAGCAGCTTAGATGAAGGGGGCGGCGGAGAGACCCAGTACTTC
CASSLDEGGGGETQYF
>-|TRBV7-9|TRBJ1-1|14|few
TGTGCCAGCAGCTTAGCGGGGGGCCGGACTGAAGCTTTCTTT
CASSLAGGRTEAFF
>-|TRBV14|TRBJ2-7|12|few
TGTGCCAGCAGCCCGACCCCCTACGAGCAGTACTTC
CASSPTPYEQYF
>-|TRBV7-2|TRBJ2-6|16|-
TGTGCCAGCAGCTTAGGGTCCGGAGCTGGGGCCAACGTCCTGACTTTC
CASSLGSGAGANVLTF
>-|TRBV30|TRBJ1-5|14|-
TGTGCCTGGAGTGGGGGTATTAGCAATCAGCCCCAGCATTTT
CAWSGGISNQPQHF
>-|TRBV9|TRBJ2-7|15|-
TGTGCCAGCAGCGTAGGTCAGGATAGCTCCTACGAGCAGTACTTC
CASSVGQDSSYEQYF
>TRBD1|TRBV27|TRBJ1-4|14|few
TGTGCCAGCAGTTTATGGACAGGGGACGAAAAACTGTTTTTT
CASSLWTGDEKLFF
>TRBD1|TRBV27|TRBJ1-6|15|-
TGTGCCAGCGGGCGGGCGGGACAGGCCCGCTCACCCCTCCACTTT
CASGRAGQARSPLHF
>-|TRBV5-6|TRBJ2-7|11|once
TGTGCCAGCAGCGTTCACTACGAGCAGTACTTC
CASSVHYEQYF
>-|TRBV27|TRBJ1-5|12|-
TGTGCCAGCAGTCCAAATGGCCAGCCCCAGCATTTT
CASSPNGQPQHF
>TRBD1|TRBV29-1|TRBJ2-7|15|-
TGCAGCGTAGCCCCGGGACAGGGACTTACCTACGAGCAGTACTTC
CSVAPGQGLTYEQYF
>-|TRBV30|TRBJ1-1|13|few
TGTGCCTGGAGTGTAATGGACGACACTGAAGCTTTCTTT
CAWSVMDDTEAFF
>TRBD1|TRBV19|TRBJ2-7|15|-
TGTGCCAGTAGTATCCTACTGGGACAGGGCTACGAGCAGTACTTC
CASSILLGQGYEQYF
>-|TRBV7-2|TRBJ2-2|12|-
TGTGCCAGCAGCCGGGGGCCCGGGGAGCTGTTTTTT
CASSRGPGELFF
>-|TRBV19|TRBJ2-1|13|-
TGTGCCAGTAGTACTAGCTCCTACAATGAGCAGTTCTTC
CASSTSSYNEQFF
>-|TRBV5-1|TRBJ2-1|14|-
TGCGCCAGCAGCTTGGTTCCTAACAACAATGAGCAGTTCTTC
CASSLVPNNNEQFF
>-|TRBV7-2|TRBJ1-5|16|few
TGTGCCAGCAGCCGATCACCACAGGGCAACAATCAGCCCCAGCATTTT
CASSRSPQGNNQPQHF
>-|TRBV19|TRBJ2-3|14|-
TGTGCCAGTAGTTCCGACGGGGGCACAGATACGCAGTATTTT
CASSSDGGTDTQYF
>TRBD1|TRBV19|TRBJ1-2|13|-
TGTGCCAGTACGGGACAGGGACAAAGAGGCTACACCTTC
CASTGQGQRGYTF
>-|TRBV30|TRBJ2-7|13|few
TGTGCCTGGACCGTGGTTCCTTACTACGAGCAGTACTTC
CAWTVVPYYEQYF
>TRBD2|TRBV9|TRBJ2-5|20|few
TGTGCCAGCAGCGTAGGCCTGGTGAGCCGCCAAGCGGGGGGGCCGGAGACCCAGTACTTC
CASSVGLVSRQAGGPETQYF
>-|TRBV12-5|TRBJ2-2|12|few
TGTGCTAGTGGTTTGGAGGCCGGGGAGCTGTTTTTT
CASGLEAGELFF